This T cell receptor (beta chain) was sequenced for a study of cytomegalovirus exposure and HLA in healthy donors. Study-wide findings and caveats: CMV serostatus was the only immune exposure information that was available. TCR beta chains numbering more than 150 were designated cytomegalovirus-associated.

As concerns this clone: No antigen is known for it.

Researchers ran the PCR with 60 Vbeta and 13 Jbeta primers. The assay was immunoSEQ multiplex PCR, and TCRdb's table has in-frame clones only and misses some. The sample consists of roughly 150,000 clones, roughly 80% of them appearing once. Germline CDR1 SGHRS, CDR2 YFSETQ. This CDR3 spans 17 amino acids. V was cut by 1 base and J by 4 bases, with 18 bases left in between. The source is a girl aged 2 to 9 in good health and CMV-seropositive. The V and J genes are TRBV5-1 and TRBJ2-1; no firm D call. The sample comprised PBMCs. The CDR3 bases are TGCGCCAGCAGCTTGCGTGAGACCGTTGAAGCGTACAATGAGCAGTTCTTC. Translated: CASSLRETVEAYNEQFF.